Listed below are T cell receptor beta chains from one sample, sequenced in a study of blood T cell repertoires in COVID-19. Here immunoSEQ multiplex PCR was the method, and the copy in TCRdb shows in-frame clones only, minus some. This sample has 75,000 or so clones, with about four fifths found just once. Input material: peripheral blood. The receptors stem from a man between 60 and 75 years old with acute or convalescent COVID-19. Each CDR3 is given with its conserved first and last residue. Each record gives: clone size, V gene, J gene, CDR3 protein. Clone size is stated in some rows and not others, as once, few, many or a class when expanded.

NA,TRBV11-2,TRBJ2-2,CASSVRVLNTGELFF
NA,TRBV6-6,TRBJ1-4,CASSHRGGFGTNEKLFF
few,TRBV28,TRBJ2-3,CASSLSIAGAGDTQYF
NA,TRBV11-2,TRBJ1-1,CASSTRRDRNTEAFF
NA,TRBV28,TRBJ2-7,CASSSPSSYEQYF
NA,TRBV6-5,TRBJ1-1,CASSYATAGGTEAFF
NA,TRBV5-6,TRBJ1-2,CASSLWDTAGFGYTF
NA,TRBV28,TRBJ2-2,CASSLRSGELFF
NA,TRBV6-5,TRBJ1-2,CASSYSIMGQRYGYTF
NA,TRBV5-1,TRBJ1-1,CASSFGQGALNTEAFF
NA,TRBV7-3,TRBJ2-2,CASSRNGQGAGELFF
NA,TRBV19,TRBJ2-3,CASSPSGLAGGAGGTQYF
NA,TRBV5-5,TRBJ2-7,CASSLMAGLGSYEQYF
NA,TRBV4-1,TRBJ1-3,CASSQTTAKSSGNTIYF
NA,TRBV28,TRBJ2-1,CASSLRDLGLVF
NA,TRBV7-2,TRBJ1-4,CASSLGFGVPNEKLFF
NA,TRBV5-5,TRBJ1-5,CASSLLDRDGQPQHF
NA,TRBV5-6,TRBJ2-2,CASSLRRVAGELFF
NA,TRBV5-1,TRBJ2-7,CASSLGSAGGSYEQYF
once,TRBV6-5,TRBJ2-3,CASKRTDYTDTQYF
NA,TRBV28,TRBJ1-6,CASSYRNSPLHF
NA,TRBV12-5,TRBJ2-1,CASGFGGTSEFYNEQFF
NA,TRBV7-8,TRBJ1-2,CASSSWTGGNYGYTF
NA,TRBV15,TRBJ2-7,CATSRDPVPSYEQYF
NA,TRBV7-2,TRBJ2-1,CASSSYRAGDNEQFF
NA,TRBV7-3,TRBJ1-2,CASSPGAGLQGYTF
few,TRBV11-2,TRBJ2-7,CASSPMGDEQYF
NA,TRBV18,TRBJ1-4,CASSPPGRGEKEKLFF
NA,TRBV7-9,TRBJ2-3,CASSFGQGATDTQYF
NA,TRBV18,TRBJ2-1,CASSPKRETYNEQFF
NA,TRBV28,TRBJ1-2,CASSPRDRGDYGYTF
NA,TRBV7-3,TRBJ2-3,CASSLTPGGGRDTQYF
NA,TRBV7-9,TRBJ1-2,CASSEGGYNYGYTF
NA,TRBV6-5,TRBJ2-7,CASSYSRSYEQYF
NA,TRBV6-2/TRBV6-3,TRBJ1-5,CASSPRTGGNGQPQHF
NA,TRBV5-4,TRBJ1-4,CASSLGIRDEKLFF
NA,TRBV29-1,TRBJ1-1,CSGNGQWDTEAFF
NA,TRBV6-1,TRBJ1-5,CASRTGERNQPQHF
NA,TRBV18,TRBJ1-1,CASSPQSGGDTEAFF
NA,TRBV28,TRBJ1-2,CASSLLTEALDGYTF
NA,TRBV6-1,TRBJ1-2,CASSEETGSNYGYTF
NA,TRBV6-1,TRBJ1-1,CASSEGGGTEAFF
NA,TRBV7-2,TRBJ2-1,CASSLGILAEQFF
NA,TRBV7-6,TRBJ2-5,CASSLVVAGGQETQYF
NA,TRBV4-1,TRBJ1-1,CASSHPIRGIGTEAFF
few,TRBV28,TRBJ2-1,CASSPSRRNEQFF
once,TRBV6-2/TRBV6-3,TRBJ2-1,CASSYVEARNEQFF
NA,TRBV6-5,TRBJ2-7,CASGGRTASSYEQYF